Sequencing of this T cell receptor (beta chain) was carried out in a study of T cells in Graves' hyperthyroidism and ophthalmopathy (dated by TCRdb to the late 2010s). Regarding the study in general: Peripheral blood samples were taken at the time of initial diagnosis, prior to any treatment. For training and testing, the roughly 93 patients in the discovery cohort were randomly divided in a 7:3 ratio. To identify TCR V-J signatures that set the groups apart, the researchers used a discovery cohort of 100 or so patients, made up of around 42 with Graves' ophthalmopathy and approximately 57 with stable Graves' hyperthyroidism. TCR Vbeta CDR3 sequencing of 120 to 150 peripheral blood samples (43 ophthalmopathy, 75 hyperthyroidism and approximately 17 progressor patients) is reported in the paper. Whether ophthalmopathy could be predicted prospectively was tested in an independent validation cohort made up of roughly 19 hyperthyroidism patients plus 17 patients who later progressed to ophthalmopathy. Once sampling was done, hyperthyroidism patients were given methimazole at a starting dose of 30 mg daily, whereas ophthalmopathy patients were given high-dose intravenous methylprednisolone. The study also compared thyroid tissue and blood T-cell repertoires from about six Graves' hyperthyroidism patients.

Overall study results and their limits: No statistical method was used to set the sample size in advance, and investigators knew the group allocation. Most expanded thyroid clonotypes (frequency above 0.001) were also detected in blood, a finding suggesting that blood repertoires may reflect thyroid immune responses. In cross-validation, a model built on a 13 V-J signature told ophthalmopathy apart from stable hyperthyroidism with approximately 90% sensitivity and roughly 82% specificity, and in testing the same model reached 80%/75%. In validation, the model predicted progression to ophthalmopathy a median of roughly 6.2 months before onset, with over 55% sensitivity and 72.22% specificity.

TCR beta CDR3 regions were amplified from RNA transcripts. For the first round of RT-PCR on the TCR CDR3, the HTBI primer set was used together with the Qiagen OneStep RT-PCR kit. Libraries were constructed in a second round of multiplex PCR, after which size selection and purification were carried out. The libraries were sequenced on an Illumina HiSeq2000 using paired-end 100 bp reads. The original pipeline was this. SOAPnuke was used to process the raw data, removing reads that contained adapters or uncalled bases, had a mean Phred below 15, or lacked an exact match to the constant primer or identifier. High-quality paired reads were merged with COPE v1.2.5, and unique nucleotide sequences were defined as clonotypes. MiTCR v1.1 was used to align the clonotypes against IMGT TRBV, TRBD and TRBJ reference segments. The analysis was restricted to V-J combinations with a frequency above 0.0001, which together covered just over 99% of the repertoires. The TCS score was defined as the ratio of F50 (clonal expansion) to E x V (chaos), calculated using BLOSUM62-based TCRdist between CDR3 peptides within each V-J. Welch's t-statistics and random forest reduced fewer than 550 V-J features to 13, which were used in a naive Bayes classifier (R e1071). Starting from the raw public reads, TCRdb applied fastp trimming at Q25, assembled clones with MiXCR and retained in-frame beta chains. Duplicate CDR3 protein sequences are folded into a single record with the most common DNA and genes. TCRdb, rather than the study authors, made the V and J calls. The sample profile shows about 400,000 distinct CDR3 sequences; 25% of them were found once. More than 60% of the sample belongs to the ten largest clones.

This clonotype has more than one count but fewer than ten. Its target antigen remains unknown. Per-base quality was not reported, and no clone a single base away is much larger than it. Graves' hyperthyroidism was defined as stable when no progression to ophthalmopathy occurred over 18 months of follow-up. Hyperthyroidism patients were newly diagnosed, had a disease duration of under 2 months, and were aged 18 to 65 years. The study excluded patients with uncontrolled infections, other autoimmune diseases, pregnancy or lactation. Diagnoses relied on clinical symptoms, serum thyroxine and TRAb, thyroid ultrasound and orbital computed tomography. PBMCs were separated from roughly 9.3 ml of fresh peripheral blood using Ficoll-Paque density gradient centrifugation. Total RNA was extracted with Trizol reagent, and quality was checked on an Agilent 2100 Bioanalyzer. The CDR3 measures 14 amino acids from cysteine to phenylalanine. The retained sequence is limited to the CDR3, 42 bases, with the frame set at the first base. Deletion took 0 bases off V and 5 bases off J, with a span of 13 bases between the germline ends. Per the germline V gene (reference sequence), DFQATT is the CDR1 and SNEGSKA is the CDR2.

The TCR was taken from a man in his fifties with Graves' hyperthyroidism. Sample: blood. This receptor chain uses TRBV20-1 and TRBJ1-1, with an unclear D gene assignment. The CDR3 is CSARDSGIETEAFF. The sequenced DNA: TGCAGTGCTAGAGATTCCGGGATTGAGACTGAAGCTTTCTTT.